The rows below give T cell receptor beta chains drawn from one sample of a study of T cell changes during pregnancy in multiple sclerosis. Sequencing was performed with immunoSEQ multiplex PCR; in TCRdb, only in-frame clones are kept and a portion is missing. The sample gives about 70,000 clones, 80% to 95% of which show up once; 0.29% is in the top ten. The specimen was CD4+ T cells from peripheral blood mononuclear cells, collected after pregnancy. The origin of the receptors is a female donor with multiple sclerosis, enrolled in a pregnancy study. The CDR3 runs from the conserved cysteine through the conserved F or W. D genes are given only for firm matches. Size is stated for part of the rows, as once, few or many counts, or as a class when the clone is expanded.

V	size	J	D	CDR3	DNA
TRBV5-6	once	TRBJ2-4	-	CASSLVAISRAKNIQYF	TGTGCCAGCAGCTTGGTAGCTATATCTCGGGCCAAAAACATTCAGTACTTC
TRBV5-5	-	TRBJ1-1	-	CASSLGHKNTEAFF	TGTGCCAGCAGCTTGGGGCACAAGAACACTGAAGCTTTCTTT
TRBV5-1	-	TRBJ2-5	TRBD2	CASSLVPGLAGQETQYF	TGCGCCAGCAGCTTGGTCCCGGGACTAGCGGGGCAAGAGACCCAGTACTTC
TRBV19	once	TRBJ1-6	TRBD1	CASSSSPPGGNNSPLHF	TGTGCCAGTAGTTCTTCCCCCCCAGGGGGTAATAATTCACCCCTCCACTTT
TRBV27	-	TRBJ2-3	TRBD2	CASSLGLAVTDTQYF	TGTGCCAGCAGTCTGGGACTAGCGGTTACAGATACGCAGTATTTT
TRBV25-1	-	TRBJ1-2	-	CASSGGGVPYGYTF	TGTGCCAGCAGCGGGGGAGGGGTTCCTTATGGCTACACCTTC
TRBV19	-	TRBJ2-5	TRBD1	CATRQGAGETQYF	TGTGCCACCCGACAGGGGGCCGGGGAGACCCAGTACTTC
TRBV5-1	once	TRBJ2-7	-	CASSGTGPRGQYF	TGCGCCAGCAGCGGCACAGGGCCCCGAGGGCAGTACTTC
TRBV7-9	-	TRBJ1-2	TRBD1	CASSPHFGDRGGSGYTF	TGTGCCAGCAGCCCTCATTTCGGGGACAGGGGAGGAAGTGGCTACACCTTC
TRBV27	-	TRBJ1-1	-	CASSLGGGRFSEAFF	TGTGCCAGCAGTTTGGGAGGGGGGAGGTTCTCGGAAGCTTTCTTT
TRBV19	-	TRBJ2-3	-	CASSTQNTDTQYF	TGTGCCAGTAGTACACAGAACACAGATACGCAGTATTTT
TRBV5-1	-	TRBJ2-7	-	CASGGLNSYEQYF	TGCGCCAGCGGGGGACTGAACTCCTACGAGCAGTACTTC
TRBV16	-	TRBJ1-2	-	CASSQSQGMGGYTF	TGTGCCAGCAGCCAATCCCAGGGGATGGGTGGCTACACCTTC
TRBV2	-	TRBJ1-2	-	CASSPDLYGYTF	TGTGCCAGCAGTCCGGACTTGTATGGCTACACCTTC
TRBV15	-	TRBJ2-1	TRBD2	CATRLREVLGDEQFF	TGTGCCACCAGACTGCGGGAGGTGCTCGGCGATGAGCAGTTCTTC
TRBV11-2	-	TRBJ1-6	-	CASTSFYNSPLHF	TGTGCCAGCACAAGCTTTTATAATTCACCCCTCCACTTT
TRBV28	-	TRBJ2-7	-	CASSSRVYYEQYF	TGTGCCAGCAGTTCCAGGGTTTACTACGAGCAGTACTTC
TRBV7-6	-	TRBJ2-7	-	CASSTGVSYSEQYF	TGTGCCAGCAGCACGGGAGTCTCCTACAGCGAGCAGTACTTC
TRBV18	-	TRBJ1-2	TRBD1	CASSPLDRGDYYGYTF	TGTGCCAGCTCACCACTGGACAGGGGGGATTACTATGGCTACACCTTC
TRBV14	-	TRBJ2-7	-	CASSRREVGDEQYF	TGTGCCAGCAGCCGCCGAGAGGTCGGGGACGAGCAGTACTTC
TRBV14	-	TRBJ2-3	-	CASSARLGNTDTQYF	TGTGCCAGCAGCGCCCGTCTAGGAAACACAGATACGCAGTATTTT
TRBV5-1	once	TRBJ2-5	TRBD2	CASSLAASGVETQYF	TGCGCCAGCAGCTTGGCCGCTAGCGGGGTTGAGACCCAGTACTTC
TRBV2	many	TRBJ1-5	-	CASSDGEGKRNQPQHF	TGTGCCAGCAGTGATGGAGAGGGAAAGCGAAATCAGCCCCAGCATTTT
TRBV6-5	-	TRBJ1-6	TRBD1	CASRGTGGDSPLHF	TGTGCCAGCAGGGGGACAGGGGGGGACTCACCCCTCCACTTT
TRBV7-2	-	TRBJ2-7	-	CASREKGVRIYEQYF	TGTGCCAGCAGAGAAAAGGGGGTCCGTATCTACGAGCAGTACTTC
TRBV6-1	few	TRBJ1-6	TRBD1	CASSEYDRVNSPLHF	TGTGCCAGCAGTGAATACGACAGGGTGAATTCACCCCTCCACTTT
TRBV19	-	TRBJ1-5	-	CASNPTRSNQPQHF	TGTGCCAGTAACCCGACGCGGAGCAATCAGCCCCAGCATTTT
TRBV9	-	TRBJ2-1	TRBD2	CASSVLTSGDYNEQFF	TGTGCCAGCAGCGTCCTAACTAGCGGGGATTACAATGAGCAGTTCTTC
TRBV14	-	TRBJ1-2	-	CASSQEQGAAGYTF	TGTGCCAGCAGCCAAGAACAGGGCGCAGCTGGCTACACCTTC
TRBV19	-	TRBJ2-1	TRBD2	CASSSLEAGGYNEQFF	TGTGCCAGTAGTAGCCTGGAAGCGGGAGGGTACAATGAGCAGTTCTTC
TRBV4-2	-	TRBJ2-7	TRBD2	CASSQDTGLPYEQYF	TGTGCCAGCAGCCAAGACACGGGACTACCCTACGAGCAGTACTTC